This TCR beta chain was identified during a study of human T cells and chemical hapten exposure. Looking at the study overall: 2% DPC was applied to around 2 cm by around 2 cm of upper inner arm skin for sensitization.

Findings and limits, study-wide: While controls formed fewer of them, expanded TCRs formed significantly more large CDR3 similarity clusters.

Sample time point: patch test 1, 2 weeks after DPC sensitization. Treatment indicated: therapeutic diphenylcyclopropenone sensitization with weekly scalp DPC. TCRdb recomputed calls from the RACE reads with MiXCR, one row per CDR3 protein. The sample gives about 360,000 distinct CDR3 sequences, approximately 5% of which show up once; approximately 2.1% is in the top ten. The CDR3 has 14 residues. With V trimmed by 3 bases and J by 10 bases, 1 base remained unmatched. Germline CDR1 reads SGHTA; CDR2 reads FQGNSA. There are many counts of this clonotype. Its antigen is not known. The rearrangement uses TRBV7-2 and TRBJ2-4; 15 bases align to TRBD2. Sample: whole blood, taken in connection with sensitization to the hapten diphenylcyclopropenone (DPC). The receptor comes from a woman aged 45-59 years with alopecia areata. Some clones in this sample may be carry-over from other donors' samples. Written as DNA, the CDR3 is TGTGCCAGCAGCTTGGGACTAGCGGGAGGTATTCAGTACTTC. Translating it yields CASSLGLAGGIQYF.